This is a list of T cell receptor beta chains from one sample in a study of blood T cell repertoires in COVID-19. Assay used: immunoSEQ multiplex PCR; TCRdb lists only in-frame clones, some missing. Of about 120,000 clones listed, 80% to 90% are singletons. The specimen was peripheral blood. The source of these receptors is a man between 65 and 85 years old with active or convalescent COVID-19. CDR3s include the opening cysteine and the closing phenylalanine or tryptophan. D genes are given only for firm matches. For some rows the clone size is stated as once, few or many, or as a class when expanded; others skip it.

cdr3_aa,cdr3_nt,d_call,clone_size,v_call,j_call
CASSQDPNQGSAFF,TGCGCCAGCAGCCAAGATCCGAACCAGGGTTCGGCTTTCTTT,-,once,TRBV4-1,TRBJ1-1
CASSPKEGRTGELFF,TGTGCCAGCTCACCTAAGGAGGGACGCACCGGGGAGCTGTTTTTT,-,-,TRBV18,TRBJ2-2
CASSPYGVMNTEAFF,TGTGCCAGCAGCCCTTACGGGGTCATGAACACTGAAGCTTTCTTT,-,-,TRBV11-2,TRBJ1-1
CASSRDTEGNQPQHF,TGTGCCAGCAGTAGGGACACGGAAGGCAATCAGCCCCAGCATTTT,-,-,TRBV27,TRBJ1-5
CASSLAPVYEQYF,TGTGCCAGCAGCTTGGCGCCAGTATACGAGCAGTACTTC,-,-,TRBV5-5,TRBJ2-7
CSVGSGTGDGYTF,TGCAGCGTTGGGTCCGGGACAGGGGACGGCTACACCTTC,TRBD1,-,TRBV29-1,TRBJ1-2
CASSLGANTEAFF,TGTGCCAGCAGTCTTGGGGCGAACACTGAAGCTTTCTTT,-,-,TRBV25-1,TRBJ1-1
CASSLGGGTKSGTQYF,TGTGCCAGCAGCTTAGGCGGGGGCACCAAGAGTGGTACCCAGTACTTC,-,-,TRBV7-9,TRBJ2-5
CASKARGSSGNTIYF,TGTGCCAGCAAGGCCAGGGGGAGCTCTGGAAACACCATATATTTT,TRBD1,-,TRBV2,TRBJ1-3
CATSDQGQIYGYTF,TGTGCCACCAGTGATCAGGGACAGATCTATGGCTACACCTTC,TRBD1,-,TRBV24-1,TRBJ1-2
CASSFPRSGTDTQYF,TGTGCCAGCAGTTTCCCGCGGTCGGGAACAGATACGCAGTATTTT,-,-,TRBV27,TRBJ2-3
CASTARAGIAGELFF,TGTGCCAGCACCGCGCGGGCGGGAATTGCCGGGGAGCTGTTTTTT,-,-,TRBV6-6,TRBJ2-2
CASSFPGRREQFF,TGTGCCAGCAGTTTCCCAGGGCGCCGTGAGCAGTTCTTC,-,-,TRBV27,TRBJ2-1
CASSESGLAGRTGELFF,TGTGCCAGCAGTGAATCCGGACTAGCGGGAAGAACCGGGGAGCTGTTTTTT,TRBD2,-,TRBV2,TRBJ2-2